These 20 T cell receptor beta chains were all obtained from the same sample, sequenced in a study of Graves' ophthalmopathy and Graves' hyperthyroidism. RNA transcripts served as template for amplifying TCR beta CDR3 sequences. First-round RT-PCR used HTBI primers; second-round multiplex PCR followed. TCRdb recomputed calls from the multiplex PCR reads with MiXCR, one row per CDR3 protein. The sample contains approximately 1.2 million distinct CDR3 sequences, approximately 35% of which appear only once. Sequenced input: peripheral blood or thyroid tissue (not recorded which). The receptors were sampled from an adult man with Graves' hyperthyroidism.

The count of this clonotype is one. The CDR3 is CASSNGANQPQHF. The DNA for the CDR3 is TGTGCCAGTAGTAACGGCGCCAATCAGCCCCAGCATTTT. The chain recombines TRBV19 with TRBJ1-5, with D unclear. The CDR3 runs 13 residues. The V and J ends lost 4 bases and 3 bases respectively, with 7 bases between them. Germline values: CDR1 LNHDA, CDR2 SQIVND (reference sequence).

The rearrangement joins TRBV6-5 to TRBJ2-6; 9 positions match TRBD1. Germline CDR1 reads MNHEY; CDR2 reads SVGAGI. The CDR3 loop spans 16 amino acids. V lost 8 bases to trimming and J lost 3 bases; unmatched junction nucleotides: 8. DNA for the CDR3: TGTGCCAGCCTCAGACGGACAGGGGATGGGGCCAACGTCCTGACTTTC. Translated: CASLRRTGDGANVLTF.

The chain links TRBV29-1 to TRBJ1-2; TRBD1 aligns across 10 bases. V dropped 4 bases and J dropped 2; count of bases not matched to a gene: 4. CDR3 length equals 14 residues. Germline V gene data show CDR1 as SQVTM and CDR2 as ANQGSEA. CDR3 in DNA: TGCAGCGTTGGGGGACAGGGGATAAACTATGGCTACACCTTC. Translating it yields CSVGGQGINYGYTF.

The rearrangement links TRBV6-5 to TRBJ1-4; D call uncertain. CDR3 size: 15 residues. CDR1 and CDR2 (germline): MNHEY, SVGAGI. The ends were cut back, 0 bases at V and 0 bases at J, with 5 bases in the middle. The DNA for the CDR3 is TGTGCCAGCAGTTACTCCCAGGCAACTAATGAAAAACTGTTTTTT. Residues: CASSYSQATNEKLFF.

The V gene is TRBV15, the J gene TRBJ1-5, with D hard to call. CDR3 size: 17 residues. Trimming removed 3 bases at V and 0 bases at J, with 15 bases between. Germline CDR1 reads LNHNV; CDR2 reads YYDKDF (reference sequence). The CDR3 protein is CATSSQNEDPSNQPQHF. The CDR3 region has the DNA TGTGCCACCAGCAGCCAAAACGAAGACCCTAGCAATCAGCCCCAGCATTTT.

On this clonotype: This CDR3 is missing its conserved last phenylalanine or tryptophan, likely due to a read error. The chain employs TRBV20-1 and TRBJ1-2; TRBD1 matches 9 bases. The V gene end was trimmed by 6 bases and the J gene end by 10 bases; junction bases not matched to a gene: 6. CDR3 length: 11 amino acids. The germline V gene encodes CDR1 DFQATT and CDR2 SNEGSKA (reference sequence). CDR3 residues: CSARDRVDYTL. CDR3 DNA: TGCAGTGCAAGGGACAGGGTTGACTACACCCTC.

This clonotype was detected a few times. The CDR3 loop is CASTVQGAGYMGTEAFF. In DNA form, the CDR3 reads TGTGCCAGCACTGTACAGGGGGCGGGTTATATGGGCACTGAAGCTTTCTTT. V is TRBV6-1 and J is TRBJ1-1; TRBD1 matches at 9 bases. The CDR3 totals 17 residues. V was pared by 7 bases and J by 4 bases, with 16 bases of the junction left unmatched. Germline V gene sequence: CDR1 MNHNS, CDR2 SASEGT.

In its sample, this clonotype was seen a few times. This chain uses TRBV20-1 with TRBJ1-4; 8 bases match TRBD1. Germline CDR1 reads DFQATT; CDR2 reads SNEGSKA (reference sequence). The CDR3 has 17 amino acids. V shed 1 base and J 4 bases; nucleotides not matched to a gene: 11. The CDR3 spells CSARGTGLRLFNEKLFF. The CDR3 nucleotides are TGCAGTGCTAGAGGGACAGGGCTCCGTCTTTTTAATGAAAAACTGTTTTTT.

This clonotype was counted ten times or more. One end of the junction fails to match germline, which may point to a read error. The V gene is TRBV2, the J gene TRBJ2-5, with TRBD2 matching 10 bases. Germline-derived CDR1 and CDR2 are SNHLY and FYNNEI. CDR3 length equals 13 residues. CDR3 DNA sequence: TGTGCCAGCAGTGAAGCGCGTGGGCTAGCGGGGGACTTC. Translated, it gives CASSEARGLAGDF.

This clonotype showed up many times. The V gene is TRBV7-9, the J gene TRBJ1-6; D is uncertain. CDR1 is SEHNR and CDR2 is FQNEAQ in the germline V gene (reference sequence). The CDR3 has 12 residues. V was pared by 1 base and J by 11 bases, with 6 bases between. CDR3 protein: CASSLGGPPLHF. CDR3 nucleotide sequence: TGTGCCAGCAGCTTAGGCGGGCCACCCCTCCACTTT.

This clonotype was observed at least ten times. The rearrangement links TRBV2 to TRBJ1-6; a possible D gene is TRBD1 (5 bases). CDR3 length: 13 amino acids. The V gene's germline CDR1 is SNHLY and CDR2 FYNNEI. The V and J ends lost 2 bases and 13 bases respectively, with 12 bases between them. CDR3 amino acids: CASSERDARPLHF. CDR3 nucleotides: TGTGCCAGCAGTGAACGGGACGCAAGGCCCCTCCACTTT.

V and J are TRBV5-1 and TRBJ2-5; a possible D gene is TRBD2 (5 bases). With the DNA end fitting TRBJ2-7 better, the J assignment may be wrong. The CDR3 is made up of 13 amino acids. Looked up from germline, CDR1 is SGHRS and CDR2 is YFSETQ. For the CDR3, the DNA is TGCGCCAGCAGCTTGGGCTCGGGAACCGAGCAGTACTTC. This codes for CASSLGSGTEQYF.

This clonotype occurred many times. The rearrangement links TRBV5-1 to TRBJ1-5; D unresolved. This CDR3 has 15 amino acids. The germline V gene has CDR1 SGHRS and CDR2 YFSETQ. V was shortened by 0 bases and J by 7 bases, with 14 bases between the two germline ends. The CDR3 bases are TGCGCCAGCAGCTTGGAGGGTGGAGCGCGGCAGCCCCAGCATTTT. This translates into CASSLEGGARQPQHF.

Remarks on this clonotype: Mismatch with germline at one junction end may stem from a read error. V usage is TRBV6-6 and J usage is TRBJ1-5, with D tentatively TRBD1 (5 bases). The germline V gene has CDR1 MNHNY and CDR2 SVGAGI (reference sequence). CDR3 length equals 16 residues. The CDR3 reads CASGYNTRVSNQPQHF. The DNA of the CDR3 is TGTGCCAGCGGTTATAACACCAGGGTGAGCAATCAGCCCCAGCATTTT.

This clonotype was detected many times. This chain connects TRBV9 to TRBJ1-2; no clear D gene. Trimming stripped 0 bases from V and 2 bases from J, with 20 bases between. Germline-derived CDR1 and CDR2 are SGDLS and YYNGEE. This CDR3 contains 18 residues. The CDR3 here is CASSVDTGWTDTNYGYTF. The CDR3 DNA is TGTGCCAGCAGCGTAGATACTGGGTGGACCGATACAAACTATGGCTACACCTTC.

The V and J genes are TRBV2 and TRBJ2-7; TRBD1 matches at 11 bases. The trim removed 3 bases at V and 7 bases at J, leaving 2 bases unmatched. The CDR3 totals 13 residues. In germline, CDR1 is SNHLY, CDR2 FYNNEI. CDR3 bases: TGTGCCAGCAGTGAGGACAGGGGGCATGAGCAGTACTTC. Its translation: CASSEDRGHEQYF.

With regard to this clonotype: This may stem from a read error, because a much larger clone lies one nucleotide away. The chain recombines TRBV7-2 with TRBJ2-2; no firm D call. This CDR3 has 12 amino acids. The V and J ends lost 5 bases and 6 bases respectively, with 7 bases between them. CDR1 SGHTA and CDR2 FQGNSA come from the germline V gene. The CDR3 DNA sequence: TGTGCCAGCAGCGTAATCGCCGGGGAGCTGTTTTTT. Encoded protein: CASSVIAGELFF.

This chain uses TRBV7-9 with TRBJ1-4; D call uncertain. This CDR3 spans 14 amino acids. Germline loops: CDR1 SEHNR, CDR2 FQNEAQ (reference sequence). Trimming removed 5 bases at V and 8 bases at J, with 15 bases between. The CDR3 is CASSPDIEWEKLFF. In DNA form, the CDR3 reads TGTGCCAGCAGCCCCGATATAGAGTGGGAAAAACTGTTTTTT.

This clonotype has a count of ten or more. The chain uses TRBV7-9 and TRBJ1-6; TRBD1 matches 7 bases. J gave up 3 bases and V 4 bases, and 6 bases lay outside the gene matches. This CDR3 spans 16 amino acids. Germline V CDR1 and CDR2: SEHNR, FQNEAQ (reference sequence). Here the CDR3 DNA reads TGTGCCAGCAGCTCCCGACAGGGTTTCTATAATTCACCCCTCCACTTT. Translating it yields CASSSRQGFYNSPLHF. Complete variable domain (other parts from reference TRBV7-9 and TRBJ1-6): DTGVSQNPRHKITKRGQNVTFRCDPISEHNRLYWYRQTLGQGPEFLTYFQNEAQLEKSRLLSDRFSAERPKGSFSTLEIQRTEQGDSAMYLCASSSRQGFYNSPLHFGNGTRLTVT.

This sequence joins TRBV29-1 and TRBJ2-3; perhaps TRBD1 as D (7 bases). This CDR3 has 13 amino acids. Germline-derived CDR1 and CDR2 are SQVTM and ANQGSEA. The V and J ends lost 4 bases and 8 bases respectively, with 16 bases between them. The CDR3: CSVGHRQGGTQYF. CDR3 coding DNA: TGCAGCGTTGGCCACCGACAGGGAGGTACGCAGTATTTT.